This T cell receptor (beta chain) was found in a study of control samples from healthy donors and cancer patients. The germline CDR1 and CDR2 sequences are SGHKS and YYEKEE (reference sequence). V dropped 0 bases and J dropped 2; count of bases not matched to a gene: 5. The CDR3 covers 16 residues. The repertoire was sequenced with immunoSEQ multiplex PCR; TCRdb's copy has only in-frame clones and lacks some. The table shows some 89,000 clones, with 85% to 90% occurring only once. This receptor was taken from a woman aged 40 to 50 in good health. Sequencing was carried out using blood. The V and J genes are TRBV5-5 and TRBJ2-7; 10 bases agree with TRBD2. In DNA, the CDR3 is TGTGCCAGCAGCTTGGCCTGGACTAGCGGTACCTACGAGCAGTACTTC. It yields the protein CASSLAWTSGTYEQYF.